Listed below are T cell receptor beta chains from one sample, sequenced in a study of blood T cell repertoires in COVID-19. Sequenced by immunoSEQ multiplex PCR; TCRdb stores in-frame clones only, minus some. The sample includes around 300,000 clones, 80% to 90% seen only once; the top ten take less than 5.5%. Specimen: PBMCs or T cells enriched from blood (not recorded which). Receptors were obtained from a man aged 30 to 45 who had recovered from COVID-19. The CDR3 runs from the conserved cysteine through the conserved F or W. The D gene is left open where the match is weak. The size entry is marked missing in some rows and otherwise reads once, few, many or a size class.

TRBD1,-,TRBV19,TRBJ1-5,TGTGCCAGTAGTATAGCAGGGGGTGGCAATCAGCCCCAGCATTTT,CASSIAGGGNQPQHF
TRBD1,-,TRBV12-5,TRBJ1-4,TGTGCTAGTGGCTACGGACAGGGGCGAATGAATGAAAAACTGTTTTTT,CASGYGQGRMNEKLFF
-,-,TRBV7-9,TRBJ2-1,TGTGCCAGCAGCCCCGGACAGACCTCCTACAATGAGCAGTTCTTC,CASSPGQTSYNEQFF
-,once,TRBV28,TRBJ1-1,TGTGCCAGTTCAAACACTGAAGCTTTCTTT,CASSNTEAFF
TRBD1,once,TRBV28,TRBJ1-1,TGTGCCAGCAGGGGGACAGTGAACACTGAAGCTTTCTTT,CASRGTVNTEAFF
TRBD2,-,TRBV4-2,TRBJ2-7,TGTGCCAGCAGCCAAGACGCAGCGGGGGGGTCCTACGAGCAGTACTTC,CASSQDAAGGSYEQYF
-,-,TRBV3-1/TRBV3-2,TRBJ1-2,TGTGCCAGCAGCCAAGATCAACAGTATGGCTACACCTTC,CASSQDQQYGYTF
TRBD1,-,TRBV19,TRBJ1-5,TGTGCCAGTAGTCTCCGACAGGGCTCTGAAGGAATTTATGGTCAGCCCCAGCATTTT,CASSLRQGSEGIYGQPQHF
-,-,TRBV5-4,TRBJ2-1,TGTGCCAGCAGCCGGGGCAATGAGCAGTTCTTC,CASSRGNEQFF
TRBD2,-,TRBV2,TRBJ2-1,TGTGCCATCCTCCGGGGGGGCCGGTCAAATGAGCAGTTCTTC,CAILRGGRSNEQFF
-,-,TRBV4-1,TRBJ2-2,TGCGCCAGCAGCCAAGCTAGACCCGGGGAGCTGTTTTTT,CASSQARPGELFF
-,-,TRBV5-1,TRBJ1-5,TGCGCCAGCAGCTTCTACACAGGGCCGAATCAGCCCCAGCATTTT,CASSFYTGPNQPQHF
-,-,TRBV24-1,TRBJ2-5,TGTGCCACCGGACCTCCCCAGGGGACCCAGTACTTC,CATGPPQGTQYF
-,-,TRBV9,TRBJ2-7,TGTGCCAGCAGCCCCACACTGACAGGCTACGAGCAGTACTTC,CASSPTLTGYEQYF
TRBD1,-,TRBV5-6,TRBJ2-7,TGTGCCAGCTACGGACAGGGCTCGTACGAGCAGTACTTC,CASYGQGSYEQYF
TRBD2,-,TRBV9,TRBJ2-7,TGTGCCAGCAGCACCGCGGGGGGGTCCTACGAGCAGTACTTC,CASSTAGGSYEQYF
-,-,TRBV27,TRBJ1-1,TGTGCCAGCAGTCCCCTCGGGGGGTCCACTGAAGCTTTCTTT,CASSPLGGSTEAFF
TRBD1,-,TRBV4-2,TRBJ1-5,TGTGCCAGCAGCCAGGGGACAGCCCCCGCAGGGGAGAATCAGCCCCAGCATTTT,CASSQGTAPAGENQPQHF
TRBD1,-,TRBV6-5,TRBJ2-7,TGTGCCAGCAGTTACTCCCAAGGACAGGTCCCCTACGAGCAGTACTTC,CASSYSQGQVPYEQYF
-,once,TRBV10-2,TRBJ1-1,TGCGCCAGCAGTGAGTCCTTACGACAAGTGAACACTGAAGCTTTCTTT,CASSESLRQVNTEAFF
-,-,TRBV2,TRBJ1-4,TGTGCCAGCAGGCTTCAGGGAGGAACTAATGAAAAACTGTTTTTT,CASRLQGGTNEKLFF
-,-,TRBV10-3,TRBJ1-2,TGTGCCAGCCAGTTTGGTTATGGCTACACCTTC,CASQFGYGYTF
-,-,TRBV11-1,TRBJ1-1,TGTGCCAGCAGCTACTCACAGTGGGAGCGAGACACTGAAGCTTTCTTT,CASSYSQWERDTEAFF
-,-,TRBV28,TRBJ1-6,TGTGCCAGCAGTTTATATACTGTGGGGGGGGGAGATTCACCCCTCCACTTT,CASSLYTVGGGDSPLHF
-,-,TRBV6-5,TRBJ2-3,TGTGCCAGCGGCCGATCACCTAGCACAGATACGCAGTATTTT,CASGRSPSTDTQYF